This is a list of T cell receptor beta chains from one sample in a study of shared clonotypes between healthy human individuals. TCRdb's copy holds only in-frame clones and misses some; the assay was immunoSEQ multiplex PCR. The sample holds almost 750,000 clones, just under 75% seen once. The specimen sequenced was memory CD4+ T cells sorted from blood. The receptor set was obtained from a woman in her 30s in good health. The CDR3 runs from the conserved cysteine through the conserved F or W. Fields, in order: V gene, clone size, D gene, J gene, CDR3 protein, CDR3 DNA. The D gene is left open where the match is weak. Clone size appears in some rows only: once, few, many, or a class for an expanded clone.

TRBV11-2	-	TRBD2	TRBJ2-1	CASSSMGTTIYNEQFF	TGTGCCAGCAGCTCGATGGGGACTACTATATACAATGAGCAGTTCTTC
TRBV11-2	-	TRBD2	TRBJ2-1	CASSFRTSGSNEQFF	TGTGCCAGCAGCTTCAGGACTAGCGGGAGCAATGAGCAGTTCTTC
TRBV5-1	-	-	TRBJ2-6	CASSFETSGSGANVLTF	TGCGCCAGCAGCTTCGAGACTTCGGGTTCTGGGGCCAACGTCCTGACTTTC
TRBV2	-	TRBD2	TRBJ2-3	CASSGAGVRKDTQYF	TGTGCCAGCAGTGGGGCGGGAGTAAGGAAAGATACGCAGTATTTT
TRBV29-1	few	TRBD2	TRBJ2-7	CSVGRNSGKGEQYF	TGCAGCGTTGGAAGAAATAGCGGGAAAGGCGAGCAGTACTTC
TRBV11-1	once	TRBD2	TRBJ2-5	CASSLGVATSGLQTQYF	TGTGCCAGCAGCTTAGGGGTAGCGACTAGCGGGCTGCAGACCCAGTACTTC
TRBV9	-	TRBD2	TRBJ2-7	CASSTEGLAGLEQYF	TGTGCCAGCAGCACAGAGGGACTAGCGGGACTCGAGCAGTACTTC
TRBV15	-	-	TRBJ2-6	CATEFAGANVLTF	TGTGCCACCGAATTCGCCGGGGCCAACGTCCTGACTTTC
TRBV7-3	-	-	TRBJ2-3	CASSAASASTDTQYF	TGTGCCAGCAGCGCGGCTAGCGCGAGCACAGATACGCAGTATTTT
TRBV5-4	-	TRBD1	TRBJ2-2	CASRPGGTGVTGELFF	TGTGCCAGCAGGCCCGGGGGGACAGGGGTCACCGGGGAGCTGTTTTTT
TRBV5-4	-	TRBD2	TRBJ2-1	CASSWTSGDNEQFF	TGTGCCAGCAGCTGGACTAGCGGTGACAATGAGCAGTTCTTC
TRBV2	-	-	TRBJ1-1	CATMKTGRNTEAFF	TGTGCCACCATGAAGACAGGTCGGAACACTGAAGCTTTCTTT
TRBV6-6	-	-	TRBJ2-7	CASSYVNEQYF	TGTGCCAGCAGTTACGTAAACGAGCAGTACTTC
TRBV2	-	TRBD1	TRBJ1-4	CASRRDRNNEKLFF	TGTGCCAGCAGAAGGGACAGGAATAATGAAAAACTGTTTTTT
TRBV5-1	-	-	TRBJ2-1	CASSLPTAANEQFF	TGCGCCAGCAGCCTACCAACCGCCGCGAATGAGCAGTTCTTC